The 21 T cell receptor beta chains reported below all come from one sample, sequenced in a study of shared clonotypes between healthy human individuals. Generated by immunoSEQ multiplex PCR, the TCRdb table keeps only in-frame clones and is missing some. The table shows about 960,000 clones, with 76% occurring only once. The sequencing sample was made of memory CD4+ T cells sorted from blood. The subset is: CD45RA-negative fraction. The receptors shown here come from a man between 18 and 29 years old in good health.

The chain has TRBV19 and TRBJ1-4, with 9 bases aligning to TRBD1. Unmatched junction bases numbered 21, after V lost 5 bases and J lost 8 bases. Germline CDR1 and CDR2: LNHDA and SQIVND (reference sequence). CDR3 length equals 19 residues. The CDR3 is CASSPFRGQGRDLGEKLFF. The CDR3 nucleotides are TGTGCCAGTAGTCCCTTCCGGGGACAGGGAAGGGATTTGGGCGAAAAACTGTTTTTT.

V usage is TRBV11-2 and J usage is TRBJ2-7, with 8 nucleotides matching TRBD1. From germline, CDR1 is SGHAT and CDR2 FQNNGV. The CDR3 runs to 17 residues. V dropped 0 bases and J dropped 3; count of bases not matched to a gene: 10. CDR3 residues: CASSLEVLGQAIYEQYF. DNA of the CDR3: TGTGCCAGCAGCTTAGAGGTTTTGGGACAGGCGATCTACGAGCAGTACTTC.

This chain uses TRBV19 with TRBJ1-4; the D gene is possibly TRBD1 (5 bases). CDR3 length equals 16 residues. V lost 3 bases to trimming and J lost 4 bases, with 15 bases between them. The germline gives CDR1 LNHDA, CDR2 SQIVND (reference sequence). The CDR3 DNA reads TGTGCCAGTAGTATTGATGGGGCGCGTAGTAATGAAAAACTGTTTTTT. Residues: CASSIDGARSNEKLFF.

A note on this clone: Other DNA sequences within the sample encode an identical CDR3. The rearrangement uses TRBV5-1 and TRBJ2-2; 7 bases are a match to TRBD1. With 1 base clipped from V and 3 bases from J, the junction kept 3 bases outside the gene matches. Germline V lookup: CDR1 SGHRS, CDR2 YFSETQ. The CDR3 has 15 residues. The CDR3, as DNA: TGCGCCAGCAGCTTGACAGGGGATCACACCGGGGAGCTGTTTTTT. Translation gives CASSLTGDHTGELFF.

On this clone itself: The same CDR3 also results from other DNA sequences found in this sample. This rearrangement joins TRBV5-1 to TRBJ2-5, with a tentative D call TRBD2 (6 bases). V lost 4 bases to trimming and J lost 1 base, with 8 bases between them. The V gene's germline CDR1 is SGHRS and CDR2 YFSETQ. The CDR3 runs to 13 residues. CDR3 loop: CASSGGGQETQYF. In nucleotides, the CDR3 is TGCGCCAGCAGCGGGGGAGGCCAAGAGACCCAGTACTTC.

The V call is TRBV5-1, the J call TRBJ2-7, with 12 bases identical to TRBD2. The CDR3 has 18 residues. The V gene end was trimmed by 4 bases and the J gene end by 7 bases; junction bases not matched to a gene: 18. Germline CDR1 reads SGHRS; CDR2 reads YFSETQ. CDR3 sequence: CASSMETLLAGGQREQYF. CDR3 sequence (DNA): TGCGCCAGCAGCATGGAAACGCTCCTAGCGGGAGGGCAAAGGGAGCAGTACTTC.

The rearrangement joins TRBV19 to TRBJ1-2; TRBD1 is a possible D gene (5 bases). Germline CDR1 and CDR2: LNHDA and SQIVND (reference sequence). The germline V and J ends were trimmed by 2 bases and 2 bases, with 9 bases remaining between them. The CDR3 consists of 14 residues. The CDR3 DNA follows: TGTGCCAGTAGTATACCCAGGGCCAACTATGGCTACACCTTC. This translates into CASSIPRANYGYTF.

The J gene is TRBJ1-1, the V gene TRBV29-1; D unresolved. Trimming removed 3 bases at V and 7 bases at J, with 6 bases between. Per germline, CDR1 SQVTM and CDR2 ANQGSEA. The CDR3 spans 10 residues. CDR3 residues: CSVEEGEAFF. The CDR3 DNA reads as TGCAGCGTTGAGGAGGGTGAAGCTTTCTTT.

The V and J genes are TRBV5-5 and TRBJ1-1; 9 bases agree with TRBD1. Looked up from germline, CDR1 is SGHKS and CDR2 is YYEKEE (reference sequence). The V segment lost 5 bases and the J segment 1 base; nucleotides outside the gene matches: 6. The CDR3 length is 15 residues. Here the CDR3 DNA reads TGTGCCAGCAGACCAACAGGGGGCCGGAACACTGAAGCTTTCTTT. As protein: CASRPTGGRNTEAFF.

The genes are TRBV21-1 and TRBJ2-6; the DNA was not used to check the table's D call, TRBD1. TRBV21-1 has pseudogene status. This CDR3 is built from 21 residues. CDR3 protein: CASSKVGDSRQGSTGANVLTF. Written as DNA, the CDR3 is TGTGCCAGCAGCAAAGTGGGGGATTCGAGACAGGGTAGTACTGGGGCCAACGTCCTGACTTTC.

The rearrangement uses TRBV25-1 and TRBJ1-3, with 7 bases matching TRBD1. The CDR3 extends over 15 amino acids. J was trimmed by 2 bases and V by 4 bases; bases with no gene match: 5. Germline V gives CDR1 MGHDK, CDR2 SYGVNS. CDR3 sequence reads: CASSARQGTGNTIYF. CDR3 coding DNA: TGTGCCAGCAGTGCCCGACAGGGTACTGGAAACACCATATATTTT.

The chain is built from TRBV19 and TRBJ2-1; 11 nucleotides line up with TRBD2. The germline CDR1 and CDR2 sequences are LNHDA and SQIVND (reference sequence). This CDR3 region has 17 residues. Trimming cost V 5 bases and J 0 bases; bases outside gene matches: 6. CDR3 region: CASSPTSGSFSYNEQFF. The CDR3 DNA follows: TGTGCCAGTAGTCCCACTAGCGGGAGCTTCTCCTACAATGAGCAGTTCTTC.

CDR3 bases: TGTGCCAGCAGAAAAGGGGGCAATGAAAAACTGTTTTTT. As protein: CASRKGGNEKLFF. J is TRBJ1-4 and V is TRBV28; 7 bases agree with TRBD1. The CDR3 covers 13 residues. V lost 6 bases, J lost 5 bases, and 3 bases stayed unmatched. Germline V gene sequence: CDR1 MDHEN, CDR2 SYDVKM.

The chain uses TRBV5-1 and TRBJ2-7; D gene unclear. Germline CDR1 and CDR2: SGHRS and YFSETQ. Trimming left V 1 base short and J 6 bases short, with 14 bases between. The CDR3 spans 14 residues. CDR3 nucleotides: TGCGCCAGCAGCTTGACGGTATCGGTCCGCGAGCAGTACTTC. This codes for CASSLTVSVREQYF. The full variable domain, its missing parts supplied by reference TRBV5-1 and TRBJ2-7, is KAGVTQTPRYLIKTRGQQVTLSCSPISGHRSVSWYQQTPGQGLQFLFEYFSETQRNKGNFPGRFSGRQFSNSRSEMNVSTLELGDSALYLCASSLTVSVREQYFGPGTRLTVT.

The V and J genes are TRBV5-4 and TRBJ2-2; D is perhaps TRBD2 (5 bases). Germline CDR1 reads SGHNT; CDR2 reads YYREEE (reference sequence). The CDR3 totals 16 residues. Trimming removed 0 bases from V and 3 bases from J, with 12 bases in between. CDR3 nucleotides: TGTGCCAGCAGCTTGGTACGGGGAGTGGACACCGGGGAGCTGTTTTTT. Translated: CASSLVRGVDTGELFF.

This clone came up once. The sample contains more than one DNA sequence encoding this CDR3. CDR3 protein: CASRPGTGSYEQYF. Written as DNA, the CDR3 is TGCGCCAGCAGACCCGGGACAGGGTCCTACGAGCAGTACTTC. This chain connects TRBV5-1 to TRBJ2-7; 9 bases are a match to TRBD1. Germline lookup yields CDR1 SGHRS and CDR2 YFSETQ. The V gene end was trimmed by 5 bases and the J gene end by 1 base; junction bases not matched to a gene: 4. There are 14 residues in the CDR3.

The chain recombines TRBV29-1 with TRBJ2-3; 11 bases are shared with TRBD2. CDR1 is SQVTM, CDR2 ANQGSEA, per germline. The length of the CDR3 is 14 residues. Unmatched junction bases numbered 6, after V lost 6 bases and J lost 4 bases. The CDR3 bases are TGCAGCGTGGCCGGGACTAGCGGAGCAGATACGCAGTATTTT. It encodes CSVAGTSGADTQYF.

V is TRBV27 and J is TRBJ2-7, with 11 bases lining up with TRBD1. Trimming at V came to 6 bases and at J to 7 bases, leaving 11 bases not matched to a gene. Germline CDR1 reads MNHEY; CDR2 reads SMNVEV (reference sequence). The CDR3 extends over 15 amino acids. CDR3: CASRISGQGAGEQYF. DNA of the CDR3: TGTGCCAGCAGGATCTCTGGACAGGGGGCTGGGGAGCAGTACTTC.

J is TRBJ2-6 and V is TRBV27, with D maybe TRBD1 (8 bases). V gave up 5 bases and J gave up 13 bases, with 18 bases separating them. The CDR3 runs to 14 residues. From germline, CDR1 is MNHEY and CDR2 SMNVEV (reference sequence). The CDR3 nucleotides are TGTGCCAGCAGTCCCCGGACAGGGAGGGGGGTCCTGACTTTC. This translates into CASSPRTGRGVLTF.

This sequence joins TRBV29-1 and TRBJ2-7; the match to TRBD1 covers 7 bases. This CDR3 is built from 16 residues. CDR1 and CDR2 from the germline V gene are SQVTM and ANQGSEA. The J segment lost 0 bases and the V segment lost 5 bases, leaving 13 bases of the junction unmatched. The CDR3 coding sequence is TGCAGCGTTTCCCTCTTAAGGGGGCAATACTCCTACGAGCAGTACTTC. Amino acid sequence: CSVSLLRGQYSYEQYF.

The J gene is TRBJ1-5, the V gene TRBV6-1, with D unclear. The V gene lost 6 bases and the J gene lost 6 bases, with 9 bases spanning the gap. This CDR3 has 12 residues. Germline values: CDR1 MNHNS, CDR2 SASEGT. Written as DNA, the CDR3 is TGTGCCAGCAGAAAGAATCCTCAGCCCCAGCATTTT. Protein: CASRKNPQPQHF.